Given below is one T cell receptor (beta chain) in context. Its target antigen remains unknown. Base qualities are not provided; no much larger clone lies one nucleotide away. From cysteine to phenylalanine, the CDR3 is 18 amino acids long. CDR3 DNA is the only sequence kept; it has 54 bases, read in frame from the first base. The germline V gene gives CDR1 as SGDLS and CDR2 as YYNGEE. The germline V end is reduced by 6 bases and the J end by 6 bases; junction bases left unmatched: 14. The data were taken from a study of blood T cell repertoires in COVID-19 (TCRdb year 2020). Looking at the study overall: Samples covering the acute and convalescent phases of COVID-19 were provided by collaborators in the United States, Italy and Spain. The material from the prospective study consisted of cDNA or gDNA derived from T cells, B-cell-depleted T cells, or PBMCs. Deeply sampled blood TCRbeta repertoires from subjects exposed to, actively infected with, or recovered from COVID-19 were included in the dataset. The repertoires were released in a freely available public database intended as a resource for research on the immune response to SARS-CoV-2. The samples were drawn from the first 160 participants of the ongoing ImmuneRACE study and from about 1,200 subjects provided by 6 global collaborators. A de-identified subject ID, COVID-19 status, age in years and sex were almost always included in the sample metadata. Where available, HLA class I and class II types were obtained from metadata supplied by the sample provider rather than from assay-based typing. Results the study describes overall, beyond this receptor: The amount of clinical and demographic metadata varied by source and participant and was provided uncurated.

TCRbeta CDR3 regions were amplified from genomic DNA using the immunoSEQ Assay, a bias-controlled multiplex PCR. Turning to the authors' computational methods: Nucleated cell counts per sample were estimated from amplification of reference gene primers within the assay. Sequence reads were collapsed and filtered to measure the absolute abundance of every unique TCRbeta CDR3 rearrangement. Productive Simpson clonality was computed per sample as the square root of Simpson's diversity index over productive rearrangements. Imported from immuneACCESS, the table was reduced by TCRdb to in-frame sequences with V and J called. These copies leave out some clones; in studies compared against another copy, an unresolved V gene accounts for under half, and the cause of the remainder is not known. The V and J calls and the clone size are those of that table, but D and trimming were determined from the DNA. The sample records about 190,000 clones, approximately 90% of which are singletons. The biggest ten clones account for around 1.1% of the sample.

Whole blood was collected in K2EDTA tubes by collaborating institutions according to the institutions' own protocols. For TCRbeta analysis, collaborators shipped samples in one of three forms: frozen whole blood, isolated PBMCs, or DNA extracted from either of those sample types. The sequence links TRBV9 to TRBJ2-1, and 14 junctional nucleotides match TRBD2. The TCR originated in a man younger than 45 with acute or convalescent COVID-19. The sequenced sample was peripheral blood. The CDR3 sequence is CASTPPGLAGGSRNEQFF. The DNA sequence is TGTGCCAGCACCCCCCCAGGACTAGCGGGAGGTTCTCGCAATGAGCAGTTCTTC.